A selection of T cell receptor beta chains follows, all from one sample in a study of blood T cell repertoires in COVID-19. Some clones are missing from TCRdb's copy, which holds only in-frame ones; the method was immunoSEQ multiplex PCR. The sample includes nearly 300,000 clones, around nine tenths of them seen just once. Sequencing used PBMCs or T cells enriched from blood (not recorded which). The receptors stem from a woman between 50 and 59 years old who had been exposed to COVID-19. The CDR3 runs from the conserved cysteine through the conserved F or W. Fields, in order: V gene, D gene, clone size, J gene, CDR3 protein, CDR3 DNA. A D gene is named only where the DNA matches it firmly. Only part of the rows carry a size: once, few, many, or a class if the clone is expanded.

v_call: TRBV28
d_call: .
clone_size: .
j_call: TRBJ1-4
cdr3_aa: CASSSPGTWEKLFF
cdr3_nt: TGTGCCAGCAGTTCTCCGGGGACTTGGGAAAAACTGTTTTTT

v_call: TRBV30
d_call: .
clone_size: .
j_call: TRBJ1-3
cdr3_aa: CAWSVQQIFGAGNTIYF
cdr3_nt: TGTGCCTGGAGTGTACAGCAAATTTTCGGGGCTGGAAACACCATATATTTT

v_call: TRBV11-2
d_call: .
clone_size: few
j_call: TRBJ1-2
cdr3_aa: CASSPHPAGSGYTF
cdr3_nt: TGTGCCAGCAGCCCCCACCCCGCTGGTAGTGGCTACACCTTC

v_call: TRBV5-1
d_call: .
clone_size: .
j_call: TRBJ1-1
cdr3_aa: CASSRGMQVPEAFF
cdr3_nt: TGCGCCAGCAGCAGGGGGATGCAGGTTCCTGAAGCTTTCTTT

v_call: TRBV5-5
d_call: .
clone_size: .
j_call: TRBJ2-7
cdr3_aa: CASSLALRAHEQYF
cdr3_nt: TGTGCCAGCAGCTTGGCGCTCAGGGCCCACGAGCAGTACTTC

v_call: TRBV11-2
d_call: .
clone_size: .
j_call: TRBJ1-3
cdr3_aa: CASRSVWALSGNTIYF
cdr3_nt: TGTGCCAGCAGGAGTGTGTGGGCCCTCTCTGGAAACACCATATATTTT

v_call: TRBV5-1
d_call: TRBD1
clone_size: once
j_call: TRBJ1-1
cdr3_aa: CASSQPDRGVEAFF
cdr3_nt: TGCGCCAGCAGTCAGCCTGACAGGGGCGTTGAAGCTTTCTTT

v_call: TRBV30
d_call: .
clone_size: .
j_call: TRBJ1-3
cdr3_aa: CAWSNRVGDTIYF
cdr3_nt: TGTGCCTGGAGTAACAGGGTGGGAGACACCATATATTTT

v_call: TRBV27
d_call: TRBD1
clone_size: .
j_call: TRBJ2-2
cdr3_aa: CASSPWTGVSGELFF
cdr3_nt: TGTGCCAGCAGTCCTTGGACAGGGGTGAGCGGGGAGCTGTTTTTT

v_call: TRBV2
d_call: TRBD1
clone_size: .
j_call: TRBJ2-7
cdr3_aa: CASTGQGRNEQYF
cdr3_nt: TGTGCCAGCACCGGACAGGGGAGAAACGAGCAGTACTTC

v_call: TRBV28
d_call: .
clone_size: .
j_call: TRBJ1-1
cdr3_aa: CASSQSGASEAFF
cdr3_nt: TGTGCCAGCAGTCAATCAGGGGCCTCTGAAGCTTTCTTT

v_call: TRBV2
d_call: TRBD2
clone_size: .
j_call: TRBJ2-5
cdr3_aa: CASSERGLGQETQYF
cdr3_nt: TGTGCCAGCAGTGAACGAGGACTAGGGCAAGAGACCCAGTACTTC

v_call: TRBV4-1
d_call: .
clone_size: .
j_call: TRBJ2-2
cdr3_aa: CASSQVRGTGELFF
cdr3_nt: TGCGCCAGCAGCCAAGTCAGGGGAACCGGGGAGCTGTTTTTT

v_call: TRBV5-6
d_call: TRBD2
clone_size: few
j_call: TRBJ2-5
cdr3_aa: CASSRQREGKETQYF
cdr3_nt: TGTGCCAGCAGCCGCCAGCGGGAGGGTAAAGAGACCCAGTACTTC

v_call: TRBV7-2
d_call: .
clone_size: .
j_call: TRBJ2-2
cdr3_aa: CASSPDNSKAGELFF
cdr3_nt: TGTGCCAGCAGCCCCGACAACAGCAAGGCCGGGGAGCTGTTTTTT

v_call: TRBV5-1
d_call: TRBD1
clone_size: .
j_call: TRBJ2-3
cdr3_aa: CASSLDVTGTDTQYF
cdr3_nt: TGCGCCAGCAGCTTGGATGTGACAGGGACAGATACGCAGTATTTT

v_call: TRBV7-2
d_call: .
clone_size: few
j_call: TRBJ1-2
cdr3_aa: CASSQNRNNYGYTF
cdr3_nt: TGTGCCAGCAGCCAAAACAGGAATAACTATGGCTACACCTTC

v_call: TRBV25-1
d_call: .
clone_size: .
j_call: TRBJ1-1
cdr3_aa: CASSVGGSLRTFF
cdr3_nt: TGTGCCAGCAGTGTAGGCGGCAGTCTAAGAACTTTCTTT

v_call: TRBV20-1
d_call: .
clone_size: .
j_call: TRBJ1-2
cdr3_aa: CSASPGINYGYTF
cdr3_nt: TGCAGTGCTAGTCCAGGGATAAACTATGGCTACACCTTC

v_call: TRBV3-1/TRBV3-2
d_call: .
clone_size: .
j_call: TRBJ2-7
cdr3_aa: CASSRLASETEQYF
cdr3_nt: TGTGCCAGCAGCAGACTGGCATCTGAAACCGAGCAGTACTTC

v_call: TRBV7-9
d_call: TRBD1
clone_size: .
j_call: TRBJ2-7
cdr3_aa: CASSSPGQNYEQYF
cdr3_nt: TGTGCCAGCAGCTCGCCGGGACAGAACTACGAGCAGTACTTC

v_call: TRBV19
d_call: .
clone_size: .
j_call: TRBJ1-6
cdr3_aa: CASRWKGGTNNSPLHF
cdr3_nt: TGTGCCAGCAGGTGGAAGGGGGGGACTAATAATTCACCCCTCCACTTT

v_call: TRBV7-2
d_call: TRBD2
clone_size: .
j_call: TRBJ2-3
cdr3_aa: CASSFGPIAGSTDTQYF
cdr3_nt: TGTGCCAGCAGCTTTGGGCCCATAGCGGGGAGCACAGATACGCAGTATTTT

v_call: TRBV4-1
d_call: TRBD1
clone_size: .
j_call: TRBJ1-2
cdr3_aa: CASSQRGQGNGYTF
cdr3_nt: TGCGCCAGCAGCCAAAGGGGACAGGGAAACGGCTACACCTTC

v_call: TRBV16
d_call: .
clone_size: .
j_call: TRBJ1-3
cdr3_aa: CASSQSSSSGNTIYF
cdr3_nt: TGTGCCAGCAGCCAATCCTCTTCCTCTGGAAACACCATATATTTT

v_call: TRBV4-1
d_call: TRBD2
clone_size: .
j_call: TRBJ2-1
cdr3_aa: CASSQDRLADYNEQFF
cdr3_nt: TGCGCCAGCAGCCAAGATAGGCTAGCGGATTACAATGAGCAGTTCTTC

v_call: TRBV2
d_call: .
clone_size: .
j_call: TRBJ1-4
cdr3_aa: CASTPTRGPNEKLFF
cdr3_nt: TGTGCCAGCACCCCGACCAGGGGCCCTAATGAAAAACTGTTTTTT

v_call: TRBV5-6
d_call: TRBD1
clone_size: .
j_call: TRBJ2-7
cdr3_aa: CASSSRDRVGEQYF
cdr3_nt: TGTGCCAGCAGCTCCCGGGACAGGGTCGGCGAGCAGTACTTC

v_call: TRBV18
d_call: .
clone_size: .
j_call: TRBJ1-5
cdr3_aa: CASSPPGRVSPQHF
cdr3_nt: TGTGCCAGCTCACCACCTGGCAGGGTATCGCCCCAGCATTTT

v_call: TRBV12-3/TRBV12-4
d_call: .
clone_size: .
j_call: TRBJ1-1
cdr3_aa: CASSFLGGVEAFF
cdr3_nt: TGTGCCAGCAGCTTCCTAGGAGGGGTTGAAGCTTTCTTT

v_call: TRBV19
d_call: .
clone_size: once
j_call: TRBJ1-5
cdr3_aa: CASSIGAGGRNQPQHF
cdr3_nt: TGTGCCAGTAGTATAGGGGCGGGGGGCCGAAATCAGCCCCAGCATTTT

v_call: TRBV11-2
d_call: .
clone_size: .
j_call: TRBJ1-1
cdr3_aa: CASSYSGARTEAFF
cdr3_nt: TGTGCCAGCAGCTACTCAGGGGCGAGGACTGAAGCTTTCTTT

v_call: TRBV30
d_call: .
clone_size: many
j_call: TRBJ2-5
cdr3_aa: CAWSSVSETQYF
cdr3_nt: TGTGCCTGGAGTAGCGTCAGCGAGACCCAGTACTTC

v_call: TRBV9
d_call: TRBD1
clone_size: .
j_call: TRBJ2-1
cdr3_aa: CASSTGTGLINEQFF
cdr3_nt: TGTGCCAGCAGCACCGGGACAGGCTTAATCAATGAGCAGTTCTTC

v_call: TRBV6-5
d_call: TRBD2
clone_size: .
j_call: TRBJ2-3
cdr3_aa: CASSPSGAGGTQYF
cdr3_nt: TGTGCCAGCAGTCCGAGCGGGGCCGGAGGTACGCAGTATTTT

v_call: TRBV5-8
d_call: .
clone_size: .
j_call: TRBJ1-1
cdr3_aa: CASSLAVNTEAFF
cdr3_nt: TGTGCCAGCAGCTTAGCCGTGAACACTGAAGCTTTCTTT

v_call: TRBV7-8
d_call: TRBD1
clone_size: once
j_call: TRBJ2-3
cdr3_aa: CASSLVGTGSSGLTQYF
cdr3_nt: TGTGCCAGCAGCTTAGTAGGGACAGGAAGTTCCGGGCTTACGCAGTATTTT

v_call: TRBV29-1
d_call: TRBD2
clone_size: .
j_call: TRBJ2-2
cdr3_aa: CSVETGGGTGELFF
cdr3_nt: TGCAGCGTTGAAACGGGGGGGGGCACCGGGGAGCTGTTTTTT

v_call: TRBV5-1
d_call: TRBD1
clone_size: .
j_call: TRBJ2-7
cdr3_aa: CASSRTGGPYEQYF
cdr3_nt: TGCGCCAGCAGCAGGACAGGGGGACCCTACGAGCAGTACTTC

v_call: TRBV5-1
d_call: TRBD1
clone_size: .
j_call: TRBJ2-7
cdr3_aa: CASSLETGGPYEQYF
cdr3_nt: TGCGCCAGCAGCTTGGAGACAGGGGGTCCCTACGAGCAGTACTTC

v_call: TRBV2
d_call: .
clone_size: .
j_call: TRBJ1-5
cdr3_aa: CASTGNEPRQPQHF
cdr3_nt: TGTGCCAGCACAGGGAACGAACCTCGGCAGCCCCAGCATTTT

v_call: TRBV27
d_call: TRBD1
clone_size: .
j_call: TRBJ1-3
cdr3_aa: CASSSIQDRESSGNTIYF
cdr3_nt: TGTGCCAGCAGTTCAATACAGGACAGGGAAAGCTCTGGAAACACCATATATTTT

v_call: TRBV5-1
d_call: TRBD1
clone_size: once
j_call: TRBJ2-7
cdr3_aa: CASSLRPGQVSSYEQYF
cdr3_nt: TGCGCCAGCAGCTTGCGCCCCGGACAGGTGAGCTCCTACGAGCAGTACTTC

v_call: TRBV7-2
d_call: TRBD2
clone_size: .
j_call: TRBJ2-1
cdr3_aa: CASSAGGREKQFF
cdr3_nt: TGTGCCAGCAGCGCGGGGGGGCGGGAAAAGCAGTTCTTC

v_call: TRBV2
d_call: TRBD1
clone_size: .
j_call: TRBJ2-2
cdr3_aa: CATSTGTGLTGELFF
cdr3_nt: TGTGCCACTTCAACCGGGACAGGGCTCACCGGGGAGCTGTTTTTT

v_call: TRBV27
d_call: .
clone_size: .
j_call: TRBJ1-1
cdr3_aa: CASSLQATGDTEAFF
cdr3_nt: TGTGCCAGCAGTTTACAGGCCACCGGGGATACTGAAGCTTTCTTT

v_call: TRBV28
d_call: .
clone_size: .
j_call: TRBJ1-2
cdr3_aa: CASSRQLDYGYTF
cdr3_nt: TGTGCCAGCAGTCGACAGCTCGACTATGGCTACACCTTC

v_call: TRBV5-4
d_call: TRBD2
clone_size: .
j_call: TRBJ2-3
cdr3_aa: CASSFPPSGGNTDTQYF
cdr3_nt: TGTGCCAGCAGCTTCCCCCCTAGCGGGGGAAACACAGATACGCAGTATTTT

v_call: TRBV4-1
d_call: TRBD2
clone_size: .
j_call: TRBJ2-3
cdr3_aa: CASRTSGGSTDTQYF
cdr3_nt: TGCGCCAGCAGAACTAGCGGGGGGAGCACAGATACGCAGTATTTT

v_call: TRBV6-1
d_call: .
clone_size: .
j_call: TRBJ1-3
cdr3_aa: CASSEGWGPGNTIYF
cdr3_nt: TGTGCCAGCAGTGAGGGTTGGGGGCCGGGAAACACCATATATTTT

v_call: TRBV10-2
d_call: TRBD2
clone_size: .
j_call: TRBJ2-7
cdr3_aa: CASSYGTSSYEQYF
cdr3_nt: TGCGCCAGCAGTTACGGGACTAGCTCCTACGAGCAGTACTTC

v_call: TRBV2
d_call: TRBD1
clone_size: few
j_call: TRBJ1-1
cdr3_aa: CASRDRGFLNTEAFF
cdr3_nt: TGTGCCAGCCGGGACAGGGGCTTTCTGAACACTGAAGCTTTCTTT